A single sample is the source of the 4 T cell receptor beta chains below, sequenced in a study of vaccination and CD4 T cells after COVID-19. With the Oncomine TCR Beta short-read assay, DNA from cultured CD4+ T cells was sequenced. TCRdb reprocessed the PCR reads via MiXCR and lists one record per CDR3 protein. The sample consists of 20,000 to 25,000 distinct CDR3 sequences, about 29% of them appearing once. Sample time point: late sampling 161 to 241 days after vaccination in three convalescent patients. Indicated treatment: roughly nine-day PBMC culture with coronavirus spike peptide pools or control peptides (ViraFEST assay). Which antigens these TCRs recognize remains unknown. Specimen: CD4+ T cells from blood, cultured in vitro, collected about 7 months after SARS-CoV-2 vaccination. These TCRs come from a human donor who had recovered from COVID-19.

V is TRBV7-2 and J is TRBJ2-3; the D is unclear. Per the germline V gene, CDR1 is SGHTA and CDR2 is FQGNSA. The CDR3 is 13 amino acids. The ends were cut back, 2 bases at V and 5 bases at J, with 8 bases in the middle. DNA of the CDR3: TGTGCCAGCAGCTTATTTCGCAAAGATACGCAGTATTTT. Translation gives CASSLFRKDTQYF. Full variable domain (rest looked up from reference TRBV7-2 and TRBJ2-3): GAGVSQSPSNKVTEKGKDVELRCDPISGHTALYWYRQSLGQGLEFLIYFQGNSAPDKSGLPSDRFSAERTGGSVSTLTIQRTQQEDSAVYLCASSLFRKDTQYFGPGTRLTVL.

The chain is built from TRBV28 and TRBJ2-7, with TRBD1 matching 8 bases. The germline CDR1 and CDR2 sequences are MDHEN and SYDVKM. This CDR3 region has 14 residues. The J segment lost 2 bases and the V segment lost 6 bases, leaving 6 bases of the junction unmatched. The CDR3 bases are TGTGCCAGCAGCTTGGACAGGGTCACCTACGAGCAGTACTTC. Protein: CASSLDRVTYEQYF.

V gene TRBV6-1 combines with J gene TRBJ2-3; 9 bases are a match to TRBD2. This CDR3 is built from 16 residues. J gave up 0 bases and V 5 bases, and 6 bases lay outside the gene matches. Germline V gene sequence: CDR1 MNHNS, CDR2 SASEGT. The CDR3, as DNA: TGTGCCAGCAGTAGCTTAGCGGGAGATAGCACAGATACGCAGTATTTT. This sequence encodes CASSSLAGDSTDTQYF.

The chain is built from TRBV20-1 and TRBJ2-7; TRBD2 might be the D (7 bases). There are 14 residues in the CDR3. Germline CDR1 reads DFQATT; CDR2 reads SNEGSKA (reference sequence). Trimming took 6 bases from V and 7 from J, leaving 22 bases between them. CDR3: CSALGDRGGREQYF. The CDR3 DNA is TGCAGTGCACTCGGGGATAGGGGGGGCCGGGAGCAGTACTTC.